The rows below give T cell receptor beta chains drawn from one sample of a study of blood T cell repertoires in COVID-19. Repertoires were generated with immunoSEQ multiplex PCR, while TCRdb's copy carries only in-frame clones and drops some. This sample has more than 300,000 clones, with around four fifths found just once. Material: PBMCs or T cells enriched from blood (not recorded which). The receptors derive from a woman aged 45 to 65 who had recovered from COVID-19. The CDR3 runs from the conserved cysteine through the conserved F or W. The order of the fields is clone size, V gene, CDR3 length, J gene, D gene, CDR3 DNA, CDR3 protein. D genes are given only for firm matches. Not every row has a clone size; where given, it reads once, few, many or a size class.

abundance: -; v_gene: TRBV19; len: 17; j_gene: TRBJ1-2; d_gene: -; CDR3nt: TGTGCCAGTAGTACCTCGCCCCGGACAGCTTCCCTATATGGCTACACCTTC; CDR3aa: CASSTSPRTASLYGYTF
abundance: -; v_gene: TRBV27; len: 15; j_gene: TRBJ2-1; d_gene: TRBD2; CDR3nt: TGTGCCAGCAGTTTAACCAGCGGGGGGTTAAATGAGCAGTTCTTC; CDR3aa: CASSLTSGGLNEQFF
abundance: once; v_gene: TRBV7-9; len: 14; j_gene: TRBJ1-2; d_gene: -; CDR3nt: TGTGCCAGCAGCCCGGACACGGGCTGGTATGGCTACACCTTC; CDR3aa: CASSPDTGWYGYTF
abundance: -; v_gene: TRBV7-2; len: 15; j_gene: TRBJ1-1; d_gene: TRBD1; CDR3nt: TGTGCCAGCAGCTTTCAAGAACAGGGGCGCACTGAAGCTTTCTTT; CDR3aa: CASSFQEQGRTEAFF
abundance: -; v_gene: TRBV15; len: 13; j_gene: TRBJ2-3; d_gene: -; CDR3nt: TGTGCCACCAGCAGAGATCTAATGGATACGCAGTATTTT; CDR3aa: CATSRDLMDTQYF
abundance: few; v_gene: TRBV11-2; len: 13; j_gene: TRBJ1-6; d_gene: -; CDR3nt: TGTGCCAGCAGCTACCGTCAGAATTCACCCCTCCACTTT; CDR3aa: CASSYRQNSPLHF
abundance: -; v_gene: TRBV7-8; len: 13; j_gene: TRBJ1-2; d_gene: TRBD1; CDR3nt: TGTGCCAGCAGCCGACAGGGCTACTATGGCTACACCTTC; CDR3aa: CASSRQGYYGYTF
abundance: -; v_gene: TRBV6-2/TRBV6-3; len: 13; j_gene: TRBJ1-1; d_gene: -; CDR3nt: TGTGCCAGCAGTTACTACGTCAGGTCTTCGGCTTTCTTT; CDR3aa: CASSYYVRSSAFF
abundance: -; v_gene: TRBV2; len: 16; j_gene: TRBJ2-5; d_gene: -; CDR3nt: TGTGCCAGCATTTCCGAGGGTAGGCGTTTACAAGAGACCCAGTACTTC; CDR3aa: CASISEGRRLQETQYF
abundance: -; v_gene: TRBV29-1; len: 13; j_gene: TRBJ1-1; d_gene: TRBD1; CDR3nt: TGCAGCGCCTGGACAGGCCAAGTAACTGAAGCTTTCTTT; CDR3aa: CSAWTGQVTEAFF
abundance: -; v_gene: TRBV7-2; len: 13; j_gene: TRBJ1-6; d_gene: -; CDR3nt: TGTGCCAGCAGCTTGGACCCAGGAGGGCACCTCCACTTT; CDR3aa: CASSLDPGGHLHF
abundance: -; v_gene: TRBV11-3; len: 15; j_gene: TRBJ1-1; d_gene: -; CDR3nt: TGTGCCAGCACCCTAGAAGGGGGGGTGAACACTGAAGCTTTCTTT; CDR3aa: CASTLEGGVNTEAFF
abundance: -; v_gene: TRBV7-2; len: 14; j_gene: TRBJ1-5; d_gene: -; CDR3nt: TGTGCCAGCAGCTTAGATCGAGAGAATCAGCCCCAGCATTTT; CDR3aa: CASSLDRENQPQHF
abundance: -; v_gene: TRBV6-2/TRBV6-3; len: 15; j_gene: TRBJ2-1; d_gene: -; CDR3nt: TGTGCCAGCAGTTCCCTTGGGACTGCAGACAATGAGCAGTTCTTC; CDR3aa: CASSSLGTADNEQFF
abundance: -; v_gene: TRBV14; len: 14; j_gene: TRBJ1-2; d_gene: -; CDR3nt: TGTGCCAGCAGCTTCAGGCAGGGGCCCTATGGCTACACCTTC; CDR3aa: CASSFRQGPYGYTF
abundance: -; v_gene: TRBV6-5; len: 15; j_gene: TRBJ2-7; d_gene: TRBD1; CDR3nt: TGTGCCAGCAGTGACTCCGACAGGGGCTCCTACGAGCAGTACTTC; CDR3aa: CASSDSDRGSYEQYF
abundance: few; v_gene: TRBV6-5; len: 11; j_gene: TRBJ2-7; d_gene: -; CDR3nt: TGTGCCAGCCAGCAGGGCAACGAGCAGTACTTC; CDR3aa: CASQQGNEQYF
abundance: -; v_gene: TRBV6-2/TRBV6-3; len: 12; j_gene: TRBJ1-2; d_gene: TRBD1; CDR3nt: TGTGCCAGCAGTCCCACAGGGGGTGGCTACACCTTC; CDR3aa: CASSPTGGGYTF
abundance: once; v_gene: TRBV5-5; len: 13; j_gene: TRBJ2-7; d_gene: -; CDR3nt: TGTGCCAGCAGCTTGGACTACTCCTACGAGCAGTACTTC; CDR3aa: CASSLDYSYEQYF
abundance: -; v_gene: TRBV29-1; len: 12; j_gene: TRBJ1-2; d_gene: TRBD1; CDR3nt: TGCAGCGTGGACAAGACAGGGCTTGGCTACACCTTC; CDR3aa: CSVDKTGLGYTF
abundance: -; v_gene: TRBV20-1; len: 15; j_gene: TRBJ2-5; d_gene: -; CDR3nt: TGCAGTGCTAGTCATCTAGCTCACCCCACGGGGACCCAGTACTTC; CDR3aa: CSASHLAHPTGTQYF
abundance: -; v_gene: TRBV5-6; len: 18; j_gene: TRBJ1-2; d_gene: TRBD1; CDR3nt: TGTGCCAGCAGCCCTCCACCGGGACAGGCCGTAGCTAACTATGGCTACACCTTC; CDR3aa: CASSPPPGQAVANYGYTF
abundance: once; v_gene: TRBV2; len: 14; j_gene: TRBJ2-6; d_gene: -; CDR3nt: TGTGCCAGCAGCAGAAACTCTGGGGCCAACGTCCTGACTTTC; CDR3aa: CASSRNSGANVLTF
abundance: -; v_gene: TRBV27; len: 17; j_gene: TRBJ1-1; d_gene: TRBD1; CDR3nt: TGTGCCAGCAGTCAAGGGACAGGGCGAGGCGTGAACACTGAAGCTTTCTTT; CDR3aa: CASSQGTGRGVNTEAFF
abundance: once; v_gene: TRBV27; len: 13; j_gene: TRBJ2-5; d_gene: TRBD1; CDR3nt: TGTGCCAGCAGAGGGACAGGGGTAAAGACCCAGTACTTC; CDR3aa: CASRGTGVKTQYF
abundance: -; v_gene: TRBV7-2; len: 15; j_gene: TRBJ1-1; d_gene: -; CDR3nt: TGTGCCAGCAGCTATAGATCCGGGCGGGGGATTGAAGCTTTCTTT; CDR3aa: CASSYRSGRGIEAFF
abundance: -; v_gene: TRBV2; len: 16; j_gene: TRBJ2-7; d_gene: TRBD2; CDR3nt: TGTGCCAGCAGGCAACTCCCTAGCGGGAGAAACGACGAGCAGTACTTC; CDR3aa: CASRQLPSGRNDEQYF
abundance: -; v_gene: TRBV6-5; len: 13; j_gene: TRBJ1-5; d_gene: -; CDR3nt: TGTGCCAGCAGCCCAGATTTCATTCAGCCCCAGCATTTT; CDR3aa: CASSPDFIQPQHF
abundance: -; v_gene: TRBV19; len: 13; j_gene: TRBJ1-6; d_gene: -; CDR3nt: TGTGCCAGCCTTTTCACCACTCGTTCACCCCTCCACTTT; CDR3aa: CASLFTTRSPLHF
abundance: -; v_gene: TRBV7-2; len: 14; j_gene: TRBJ2-7; d_gene: TRBD2; CDR3nt: TGTGCCAGCAGCTCGGGACTAGCGGGAACCCAGCAGTACTTC; CDR3aa: CASSSGLAGTQQYF
abundance: -; v_gene: TRBV13; len: 15; j_gene: TRBJ1-2; d_gene: TRBD1; CDR3nt: TGTGCCAGCAGCTTAGGTCCGGGACAGGGGCATGGCTACACCTTC; CDR3aa: CASSLGPGQGHGYTF
abundance: -; v_gene: TRBV27; len: 15; j_gene: TRBJ1-5; d_gene: -; CDR3nt: TGTGCCAGCACCAGGACAGCCTATAGCAATCAGCCCCAGCATTTT; CDR3aa: CASTRTAYSNQPQHF
abundance: -; v_gene: TRBV29-1; len: 13; j_gene: TRBJ2-3; d_gene: TRBD2; CDR3nt: TGCAGCGTTGATCCGGGAGGGCCCTCGACGCAGTATTTT; CDR3aa: CSVDPGGPSTQYF
abundance: -; v_gene: TRBV5-1; len: 16; j_gene: TRBJ2-7; d_gene: -; CDR3nt: TGCGCCAGCAGCTTGGGGGACAGGTACGGAGCGGGGGAGCAGTACTTC; CDR3aa: CASSLGDRYGAGEQYF
abundance: -; v_gene: TRBV18; len: 15; j_gene: TRBJ1-2; d_gene: -; CDR3nt: TGTGCCAGCTCACCCGCGGCAGGGGTTAACTATGGCTACACCTTC; CDR3aa: CASSPAAGVNYGYTF
abundance: -; v_gene: TRBV29-1; len: 13; j_gene: TRBJ1-5; d_gene: -; CDR3nt: TGCAGCGTTGCCCACCCTGAGGGCCAGCCCCAGCATTTT; CDR3aa: CSVAHPEGQPQHF
abundance: -; v_gene: TRBV4-2; len: 16; j_gene: TRBJ2-5; d_gene: -; CDR3nt: TGTGCCAGCAGCCAAATTTCGGGAAGCCCAGCAGGGACCCAGTACTTC; CDR3aa: CASSQISGSPAGTQYF
abundance: once; v_gene: TRBV6-5; len: 13; j_gene: TRBJ1-1; d_gene: -; CDR3nt: TGTGCCAGCAGACGCGGACAGAACACTGAAGCTTTCTTT; CDR3aa: CASRRGQNTEAFF
abundance: -; v_gene: TRBV16; len: 15; j_gene: TRBJ1-6; d_gene: -; CDR3nt: TGTGCCAGCAGCCGGGGGTGGCGCGGGGGCTCACCCCTCCACTTT; CDR3aa: CASSRGWRGGSPLHF
abundance: -; v_gene: TRBV19; len: 19; j_gene: TRBJ1-1; d_gene: -; CDR3nt: TGTGCCAGTAGTACGCACACGTCCTTCGACTCAGCCCTAAACACTGAAGCTTTCTTT; CDR3aa: CASSTHTSFDSALNTEAFF
abundance: -; v_gene: TRBV10-3; len: 15; j_gene: TRBJ2-1; d_gene: TRBD2; CDR3nt: TGTGCCATCAGTGGGGCCGGGACTAGGGCTAATGAGCAGTTCTTC; CDR3aa: CAISGAGTRANEQFF
abundance: -; v_gene: TRBV5-4; len: 17; j_gene: TRBJ2-2; d_gene: -; CDR3nt: TGTGCCAGCAGCCCACGCGGACTAACACACAACACCGGGGAGCTGTTTTTT; CDR3aa: CASSPRGLTHNTGELFF
abundance: -; v_gene: TRBV7-9; len: 13; j_gene: TRBJ1-2; d_gene: -; CDR3nt: TGTGCCAGCAGCCCAGACAGCAACTATGGCTACACCTTC; CDR3aa: CASSPDSNYGYTF
abundance: -; v_gene: TRBV7-2; len: 18; j_gene: TRBJ1-2; d_gene: TRBD1; CDR3nt: TGTGCCAGCACCACCACAGGACAGGGGGCGAAAGATGAATATGGCTACACCTTC; CDR3aa: CASTTTGQGAKDEYGYTF